The present TCR beta chain was sequenced within a study of OX40 agonist ivuxolimab in advanced cancers. Turning to the study itself: Males comprised 70% to 85% of the group, whose mean age was around 62 years (range roughly 20 to 85). Partial responses were achieved by three patients, one with hepatocellular carcinoma and two with cutaneous melanoma. Study results and limitations: At doses 0.1 to 3.0 mg/kg, CD4+ and CD8+ clones expanded. Expanded clones belonging to CD8+ T cells outnumbered, on average, those of CD4+.

Here immunoSEQ multiplex PCR was the method, and the copy in TCRdb shows in-frame clones only, minus some. The sample contains tens of thousands of clones, around 80% of which appear only once. Details on this clone: Its target is unknown.

The CDR3 has 14 amino acids. Germline V gives CDR1 MNHNS, CDR2 SASEGT. Unmatched junction bases numbered 2, after V lost 6 bases and J lost 1 base. Sequenced material: CD4+ or CD8+ T cells sorted from blood, taken in a trial of the OX40 agonist ivuxolimab. This receptor was identified in an adult with an advanced solid tumor such as melanoma, head and neck, liver or kidney cancer. This chain joins TRBV6-1 and TRBJ2-2, with 7 bases fitting TRBD1. CDR3 bases: TGTGCCAGCAGGCGACAGGGGAACACCGGGGAGCTGTTTTTT. Translation gives CASRRQGNTGELFF.